These 28 T cell receptor beta chains came from one sample sequenced in a study of vaccination and CD4 T cells after COVID-19. Treatment denoted: roughly 10-day PBMC culture with coronavirus spike peptide pools or control peptides (ViraFEST assay). The study sequenced cultured CD4+ T cell DNA using the Oncomine TCR Beta short-read assay. TCRdb reprocessed the PCR reads with MiXCR, giving one entry per CDR3 protein. In the table there are under 15,000 distinct CDR3 sequences, 55% to 65% of which are singletons. The antigens of these receptors remain unknown. Sequenced input: CD4+ T cells from blood, cultured in vitro. These receptors all stem from a human donor who had recovered from COVID-19.

This chain links TRBV6-2 or TRBV6-3 with TRBJ2-3; TRBD1 or TRBD2 may be the D gene (5 bases each). The CDR3 totals 15 residues. The ends were cut back, 6 bases at V and 1 base at J, with 14 bases in the middle. Germline V gene sequence: CDR1 MNHEY, CDR2 SVGEGT. The CDR3 region is CASRLREMGTDTQYF. In nucleotides, the CDR3 is TGTGCCAGCAGACTCAGGGAGATGGGCACAGATACGCAGTATTTT.

This chain uses TRBV7-6 with TRBJ2-5; unclear D gene. Germline CDR1 is SGHVS and CDR2 is FNYEAQ. This CDR3 comprises 13 residues. The germline V and J ends were trimmed by 5 bases and 3 bases, with 10 bases remaining between them. CDR3 nucleotide sequence: TGTGCCAGCAGCATCATAAGAGAAGAGACCCAGTACTTC. This encodes CASSIIREETQYF.

V is TRBV7-8 and J is TRBJ1-3, with D uncertain. This CDR3 region has 13 residues. V lost 7 bases and J 4 bases, leaving 11 bases between the germline ends. Germline CDR1 reads SGHVS; CDR2 reads FQNEAQ. The CDR3 is CASTPEAGNTIYF. The CDR3 DNA sequence: TGTGCCAGCACCCCCGAGGCCGGAAACACCATATATTTT.

CDR3 region: CASHSAGRSYEQYF. CDR3 nucleotide sequence: TGTGCCAGCCACTCTGCAGGGCGATCCTACGAGCAGTACTTC. The chain uses TRBV7-8 and TRBJ2-7; D perhaps matches TRBD1 (5 bases). The germline CDR1 and CDR2 sequences are SGHVS and FQNEAQ. The CDR3 is made up of 14 amino acids. Trimming left V 8 bases short and J 1 base short, with 15 bases between.

The chain joins TRBV6-4 to TRBJ1-6; D gene ambiguous. Trimming cost V 8 bases and J 7 bases, with 21 bases left between them. CDR3 length: 16 amino acids. The germline V gene has CDR1 MRHNA and CDR2 SNTAGT. The CDR3, as DNA: TGTGCCAGCCACCTTTCGGCCCCGGCACGAAATTCACCCCTCCACTTT. It specifies CASHLSAPARNSPLHF.

This chain connects TRBV19 to TRBJ2-1; 9 bases are shared with TRBD1. CDR1 is LNHDA and CDR2 is SQIVND in the germline V gene (reference sequence). The CDR3 extends over 14 amino acids. Trimming cost V 6 bases and J 4 bases; bases outside gene matches: 4. DNA for the CDR3: TGTGCCAGTAGCCTACAGGGGGCATACAATGAGCAGTTCTTC. Translated, it gives CASSLQGAYNEQFF. Full variable domain (missing parts from reference TRBV19 and TRBJ2-1): DGGITQSPKYLFRKEGQNVTLSCEQNLNHDAMYWYRQDPGQGLRLIYYSQIVNDFQKGDIAEGYSVSREKKESFPLTVTSAQKNPTAFYLCASSLQGAYNEQFFGPGTRLTVL.

This chain connects TRBV11-2 to TRBJ1-5, with D perhaps TRBD1 (6 bases). The CDR3 totals 13 residues. Germline CDR1 and CDR2: SGHAT and FQNNGV. The V gene lost 4 bases and the J gene lost 6 bases, with 10 bases spanning the gap. The CDR3 spells CASSSGEGQPQHF. CDR3 sequence (DNA): TGTGCCAGCAGCTCAGGGGAGGGTCAGCCCCAGCATTTT.

The chain recombines TRBV7-2 with TRBJ2-7, with D maybe TRBD1 (6 bases). Deletions cut 5 bases from V and 3 bases from J, with 17 bases between. Germline loops: CDR1 SGHTA, CDR2 FQGNSA. The CDR3 is made up of 15 amino acids. The DNA of the CDR3 is TGTGCCAGCAGCCCAGCTTGGACAGCCAGCTACGAGCAGTACTTC. It specifies CASSPAWTASYEQYF.

The chain joins TRBV24-1 to TRBJ2-2; D uncertain. The CDR3 loop spans 14 amino acids. The germline V and J ends were trimmed by 3 bases and 6 bases, with 10 bases remaining between them. The germline CDR1 and CDR2 sequences are KGHDR and SFDVKD. The CDR3 is CATSDPGPPGELFF. As DNA, the CDR3 is TGTGCCACCAGTGATCCCGGTCCCCCCGGGGAGCTGTTTTTT.

The count of this clonotype is one. The V gene is TRBV12-3 or TRBV12-4, the J gene TRBJ2-7, with D possibly called TRBD1 or TRBD2 (7 bases each). CDR3 length equals 11 residues. The ends were cut back, 5 bases at V and 9 bases at J, with 11 bases in the middle. The CDR3 sequence is CASSGRGGQYF. DNA for the CDR3: TGTGCCAGCAGTGGCAGGGGGGGGCAGTACTTC.

The chain has TRBV11-3 and TRBJ2-7; a possible D gene is TRBD2 (6 bases). The V gene's germline CDR1 is SGHNT and CDR2 YENEEA. V lost 1 base, J lost 2 bases, and 15 bases lay in between. CDR3 size: 16 residues. The CDR3: CASSLVVADVTYEQYF. The CDR3 DNA reads as TGTGCCAGCAGCTTAGTAGTAGCGGATGTTACCTACGAGCAGTACTTC.

V and J are TRBV19 and TRBJ1-1, with TRBD1 identical over 10 bases. Germline assignment: CDR1 LNHDA and CDR2 SQIVND (reference sequence). CDR3 length: 16 amino acids. Trimming cost V 4 bases and J 8 bases; bases outside gene matches: 13. CDR3 loop: CASSRFRDRGRLEAFF. CDR3 nucleotides: TGTGCCAGTAGTAGATTCCGGGACAGGGGCCGTTTGGAAGCTTTCTTT.

The chain employs TRBV20-1 and TRBJ2-3, with TRBD2 as a possible D gene (5 bases). This CDR3 spans 13 amino acids. Looked up from germline, CDR1 is DFQATT and CDR2 is SNEGSKA (reference sequence). Trimming stripped 2 bases from V and 3 bases from J, with 9 bases between. The CDR3 loop reads CSARNPGTDTQYF. In nucleotides, the CDR3 is TGCAGTGCTAGAAACCCGGGAACAGATACGCAGTATTTT.

This rearrangement joins TRBV11-2 to TRBJ2-3; TRBD2 aligns across 12 bases. Trimming cost V 1 base and J 6 bases; bases outside gene matches: 5. Germline loops: CDR1 SGHAT, CDR2 FQNNGV. The CDR3 extends over 16 amino acids. The CDR3 coding sequence is TGTGCCAGCAGCTTAGTTCTAGCGGGAGGGGGGGATACGCAGTATTTT. Its translation: CASSLVLAGGGDTQYF. The full variable domain, its missing parts supplied by reference TRBV11-2 and TRBJ2-3, is EAGVAQSPRYKIIEKRQSVAFWCNPISGHATLYWYQQILGQGPKLLIQFQNNGVVDDSQLPKDRFSAERLKGVDSTLKIQPAKLEDSAVYLCASSLVLAGGGDTQYFGPGTRLTVL.

The chain recombines TRBV11-2 with TRBJ2-6, with 8 nucleotides matching TRBD1. J gave up 1 base and V 5 bases, and 16 bases lay outside the gene matches. CDR1 is SGHAT and CDR2 is FQNNGV in the germline V gene. This CDR3 region has 20 residues. Here the CDR3 DNA reads TGTGCCAGCAGCCCTCACACCCTGACAGGGGTGAAGTCTGGGGCCAACGTCCTGACTTTC. This codes for CASSPHTLTGVKSGANVLTF.

The V call is TRBV7-9, the J call TRBJ1-1; TRBD1 is a possible D gene (5 bases). Germline assignment: CDR1 SEHNR and CDR2 FQNEAQ (reference sequence). CDR3 length: 12 residues. V was clipped by 1 base and J by 6 bases, with 6 bases between them. The CDR3 is CASSLVGAEAFF. In DNA, the CDR3 is TGTGCCAGCAGCTTAGTAGGGGCTGAAGCTTTCTTT.

The V call is TRBV7-6, the J call TRBJ1-4; D not certain. The ends were cut back, 5 bases at V and 8 bases at J, with 15 bases in the middle. Germline CDR1 and CDR2: SGHVS and FNYEAQ. The CDR3 runs 14 residues. The CDR3 nucleotides are TGTGCCAGCAGCCAACGGTATGGCTTCGAAAAACTGTTTTTT. Amino acids: CASSQRYGFEKLFF.

This sequence joins TRBV7-2 and TRBJ1-3; the D gene is possibly TRBD1 (5 bases). CDR1 SGHTA and CDR2 FQGNSA come from the germline V gene. V shed 1 base and J shed 0 bases, with 13 bases lying between them. This CDR3 has 17 residues. This CDR3 is CASSLGGQGLSGNTIYF. Here the CDR3 DNA reads TGTGCCAGCAGCTTAGGTGGGCAGGGACTCTCTGGAAACACCATATATTTT.

This sequence joins TRBV25-1 and TRBJ1-2; perhaps TRBD1 as D (5 bases). This CDR3 has 16 amino acids. Germline CDR1 reads MGHDK; CDR2 reads SYGVNS. Between the trimmed V and J ends, which lost 4 bases and 3 bases, there was a span of 18 bases. The CDR3 is CASSAPRLDNYYGYTF. The CDR3 bases are TGTGCCAGCAGTGCCCCCCGGTTGGACAACTACTATGGCTACACCTTC.

This clonotype was observed a few times. The gene calls are TRBV20-1 and TRBJ1-2; a weak D match, TRBD1 (5 bases). Germline V gives CDR1 DFQATT, CDR2 SNEGSKA (reference sequence). This CDR3 has 12 residues. Trimming left V 6 bases short and J 3 bases short, with 11 bases between. The CDR3 region has the DNA TGCAGTGCCACGCGGGGGGACTATGGCTACACCTTC. Translating gives CSATRGDYGYTF.

This clonotype was recorded once. The chain employs TRBV4-2 and TRBJ1-5; D is unclear. Between the trimmed V and J ends, which lost 0 bases and 1 base, there was a span of 4 bases. This CDR3 comprises 14 residues. Germline V gene sequence: CDR1 LGHNA, CDR2 YNFKEQ. The chain's CDR3 is CASSQDQSNQPQHF. DNA of the CDR3: TGTGCCAGCAGCCAAGATCAAAGCAATCAGCCCCAGCATTTT.

The chain uses TRBV7-2 and TRBJ1-1, with a tentative D call TRBD1 (6 bases). Looked up from germline, CDR1 is SGHTA and CDR2 is FQGNSA. There are 15 residues in the CDR3. Between the trimmed V and J ends, which lost 4 bases and 1 base, there was a span of 13 bases. CDR3 loop: CASSSRGGRNTEAFF. In DNA form, the CDR3 reads TGTGCCAGCAGCTCGAGGGGGGGGAGGAACACTGAAGCTTTCTTT.

This clonotype was picked up a small number of times. The chain recombines TRBV6-5 with TRBJ1-2, with TRBD1 matching 7 bases. This CDR3 contains 18 residues. The V gene end was trimmed by 3 bases and the J gene end by 8 bases; junction bases not matched to a gene: 21. Germline CDR1 reads MNHEY; CDR2 reads SVGAGI. The CDR3 region is CASSYGGRASQTGLGYTF. Written as DNA, the CDR3 is TGTGCCAGCAGTTATGGAGGGCGCGCTAGCCAGACAGGGCTAGGCTACACCTTC.

The CDR3 bases are TGCAGTGTCTCCCGCGGCGGGAGTAGCACAGATACGCAGTATTTT. Translated: CSVSRGGSSTDTQYF. This sequence joins TRBV20-1 and TRBJ2-3; TRBD2 matches 7 bases. Germline assignment: CDR1 DFQATT and CDR2 SNEGSKA (reference sequence). The V gene end was trimmed by 7 bases and the J gene end by 0 bases; junction bases not matched to a gene: 10. This CDR3 contains 15 residues.

This clonotype was counted only a few times. J is TRBJ1-1 and V is TRBV11-2, with a weak D call TRBD1 (5 bases). V shed 0 bases and J shed 1 base, with 12 bases lying between them. The CDR3 is 16 amino acids. Germline loops: CDR1 SGHAT, CDR2 FQNNGV. The CDR3 DNA is TGTGCCAGCAGCTTAGAATTTGGCAGGGCGAACACTGAAGCTTTCTTT. This gives the protein CASSLEFGRANTEAFF.

Relative to its sample, this clonotype is medium-sized. J is TRBJ1-6 and V is TRBV30; D is unclear. CDR3 length equals 13 residues. The germline V gene encodes CDR1 GTSNPN and CDR2 SVGIG (reference sequence). Between the trimmed V and J ends, which lost 0 bases and 6 bases, there was a span of 6 bases. CDR3 sequence (DNA): TGTGCCTGGAGTGTCCAGAGTAATTCACCCCTCCACTTT. Translating gives CAWSVQSNSPLHF.

The chain uses TRBV12-3 or TRBV12-4 and TRBJ2-7; tentatively, D is TRBD1 (6 bases). The length of the CDR3 is 13 residues. The V gene lost 3 bases and the J gene lost 5 bases, with 11 bases spanning the gap. CDR3 in DNA: TGTGCCAGCAGTTTTATACAGGGCCACGAGCAGTACTTC. Translation gives CASSFIQGHEQYF.

V gene TRBV10-3 combines with J gene TRBJ1-6; possible D gene TRBD1, 5 bases. The ends were cut back, 4 bases at V and 10 bases at J, with 11 bases in the middle. CDR1 is ENHRY, CDR2 SYGVKD, per germline. The CDR3 is made up of 13 amino acids. The CDR3 sequence is CAISVGVQSPLHF. The CDR3 DNA reads TGTGCCATCAGTGTAGGGGTTCAGTCACCCCTCCACTTT.